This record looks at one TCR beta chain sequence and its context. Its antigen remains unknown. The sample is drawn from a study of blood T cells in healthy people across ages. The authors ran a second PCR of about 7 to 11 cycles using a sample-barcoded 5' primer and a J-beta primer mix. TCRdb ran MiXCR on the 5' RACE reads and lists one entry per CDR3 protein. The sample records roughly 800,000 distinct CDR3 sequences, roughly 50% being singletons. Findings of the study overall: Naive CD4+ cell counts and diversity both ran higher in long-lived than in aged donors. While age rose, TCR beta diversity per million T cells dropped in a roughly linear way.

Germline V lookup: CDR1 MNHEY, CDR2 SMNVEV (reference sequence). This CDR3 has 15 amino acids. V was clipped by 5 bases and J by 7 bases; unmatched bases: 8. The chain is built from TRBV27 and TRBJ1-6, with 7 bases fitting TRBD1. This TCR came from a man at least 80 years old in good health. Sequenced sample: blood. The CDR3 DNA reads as TGTGCCAGCAGTAAAAGGGGGCAAGGGAATTCACCCCTCCACTTT. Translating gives CASSKRGQGNSPLHF.